This T cell receptor beta chain was captured by sequencing in a study of T-cell memory formation after mild COVID-19. Overall study context: TCR clusters were mostly donor specific.

This clonotype showed up just a few times. Its antigen is undetermined. V was clipped by 7 bases and J by 7 bases, with 26 bases between them. The germline V gene has CDR1 SQVTM and CDR2 ANQGSEA. The CDR3 extends over 15 amino acids. 5'RACE with constant-segment primers built TCRalpha and TCRbeta cDNA libraries with UMIs. TCRdb reprocessed the 5' RACE reads via MiXCR and lists one record per CDR3 protein. The sample carries fewer than 550,000 distinct CDR3 sequences, roughly 20% recorded once. The study, taken as a whole, reports: Clones shrinking from day 15 to 85 showed even CD4/CD8 mixes; later expanders tilted CD4+.

The sample was PBMCs or a T cell subset sorted from them (not recorded which). The sequence was collected from an adult woman who had mild COVID-19 (a few samples of this study predate the infection). Cell type and time point are not known. This sequence joins TRBV29-1 and TRBJ2-7; TRBD1 might be the D (7 bases). As DNA, the CDR3 is TGCAGCGCTGAGGAGGGGACAGTCGGCGGTGAGGAGCAGTACTTC. Amino acid sequence: CSAEEGTVGGEEQYF.